This T cell receptor beta chain comes out of a study of control samples from healthy donors and cancer patients (TCRdb year 2020). Points on this clone: The antigen it binds to is not known. Base quality data are lacking; no much larger clone is found one base away.

Measured from the cysteine to the phenylalanine, the CDR3 is 14 residues long. The read is trimmed to its CDR3 DNA, 42 bases read in frame from base 1. For CDR1 and CDR2, the germline V gene (reference sequence) lists LNHNV and YYDKDF. V is pared back by 1 base and J by 2 bases, with 8 bases lying between the germline termini. Library method: the immunoSEQ multiplex PCR assay. TCRdb's version of the immuneACCESS table is confined to in-frame rearrangements and falls short of the full clone set. An unresolved V gene accounts for under half of the shortfall where checked; the remainder is of unknown origin. Here the sample has roughly 180,000 clones; about 93% occur a single time. Of the sample, over 4% falls within the top ten clones.

The receptor was derived from a woman in her fifties or sixties in good health. Material for sequencing was blood. The rearrangement combines TRBV15 with TRBJ2-5; the D gene is unclear. This receptor carries the CDR3 CATSRVKPQETQYF. Here is the DNA: TGTGCCACCAGCAGAGTAAAGCCTCAAGAGACCCAGTACTTC. The CDR3 plus the reference TRBV15 and TRBJ2-5 genes for the other parts give the full variable domain: DAMVIQNPRYQVTQFGKPVTLSCSQTLNHNVMYWYQQKSSQAPKLLFHYYDKDFNNEADTPDNFQSRRPNTSFCFLDIRSPGLGDTAMYLCATSRVKPQETQYFGPGTRLLVL.